This T cell receptor (beta chain) is drawn from a study of blood T cell repertoires in COVID-19 (dated by TCRdb to about 2020). For the wider study: Collaborator samples came from the United States, Italy and Spain and covered acute and convalescent phases of COVID-19. The prospective study material was composed of cDNA or gDNA derived from T cells, B-cell-depleted T cells, or PBMCs. Samples were obtained from the ongoing ImmuneRACE study (first 160 participants) and from approximately 1,200 subjects provided by 6 global collaborators. The dataset comprised deeply sampled blood TCRbeta repertoires from subjects exposed to, actively infected with, or recovered from COVID-19. HLA class I and class II types, where available, came from metadata supplied by the sample provider rather than from assay-based typing. A freely available public database, intended as a resource for researchers studying the immune response to SARS-CoV-2, is where the repertoires were released. Nearly every sample came with metadata listing a de-identified subject ID, COVID-19 status, age in years and sex.

About this clone: The antigen it recognizes is unknown. Base-call qualities are not available, and no considerably larger clone is one nucleotide away.

TCRbeta CDR3 regions were amplified from genomic DNA using the immunoSEQ Assay, a bias-controlled multiplex PCR. The study's processing was this. Nucleated cell counts per sample were estimated from amplification of reference gene primers within the assay. Sequence reads were collapsed and filtered to measure the absolute abundance of every unique TCRbeta CDR3 rearrangement. Productive Simpson clonality was computed per sample as the square root of Simpson's diversity index over productive rearrangements. Not all clones reach the TCRdb copy of this immuneACCESS table, which keeps in-frame sequences only. Checked studies attribute under half of the gap to unresolved V genes and leave the rest unexplained. Clonal size and the V and J genes are those of that table, whereas D and trimming came from the DNA. This sample gives some 85,000 clones in total; 80% of them show up just once. The biggest ten clones account for 15% to 20% of the sample.

Broad study findings and their caveats: How much clinical and demographic metadata was included differed by source and by participant, and the metadata was provided uncurated.

Whole blood was collected in K2EDTA tubes by collaborating institutions according to the institutions' own protocols. For TCRbeta analysis, collaborators shipped samples as frozen whole blood, isolated PBMCs, or DNA extracted from either of those sample types. Including the terminal cysteine and phenylalanine, the CDR3 comprises 15 residues. The DNA shown is the 45-base CDR3, in frame from base 1. V trim: 6 bases; J trim: 2 bases; unmatched bases: 7. From the germline V gene (reference sequence), CDR1 is LNHNV and CDR2 is YYDKDF. The material sequenced was peripheral blood. Recombination linked TRBV15 to TRBJ2-7; 10 junctional bases match TRBD2. This receptor was identified in a woman at least 80 years old with acute or convalescent COVID-19. The CDR3 sequence is CATSLGLAETYEQYF. The DNA sequence is given as TGTGCCACCAGTCTTGGACTAGCGGAGACCTACGAGCAGTACTTC.